This TCR beta chain was obtained from a study of cytomegalovirus exposure and HLA in healthy donors. 60 Vbeta and 13 Jbeta primers were used in PCR. Profiled with immunoSEQ multiplex PCR; TCRdb holds only in-frame clones, not every one. The repertoire holds roughly 89,000 clones, with 65% to 80% as singletons. Study outcomes and limitations: Testing in vitro showed three CMV-associated chains specific for CMV antigens.

A word on this clone: The antigen remains unidentified.

Donors counted as nominally healthy when sampled, yet unrecorded immune exposures were likely. Germline trimming cut 0 bases from V and 5 bases from J; bases unmatched to any gene: 9. Per germline, CDR1 LGHNA and CDR2 YSLEER. The CDR3 contains 17 residues. Sequencing used PBMCs. This clonotype was sampled from a man under 40 in good health and CMV-seropositive. This chain joins TRBV4-3 and TRBJ2-1, with 8 bases matching TRBD2. CDR3 DNA sequence: TGCGCCAGCAGCCAAGATTTAGGTCAGGGACTAGACAATGAGCAGTTCTTC. It translates to CASSQDLGQGLDNEQFF.